This TCR beta chain was identified during a study of blood T cell repertoires in COVID-19 (dated by TCRdb to about 2020). Notes on the research overall: Samples covering the acute and convalescent phases of COVID-19 were provided by collaborators in the United States, Italy and Spain. The material from the prospective study consisted of cDNA or gDNA derived from T cells, B-cell-depleted T cells, or PBMCs. Subjects who had been exposed to COVID-19, were actively infected with it, or had recovered from it provided the deeply sampled blood TCRbeta repertoires that made up the dataset. The repertoires were released in a freely available public database intended as a resource for research on the immune response to SARS-CoV-2. Samples were obtained from the ongoing ImmuneRACE study (first 160 participants) and from some 1,300 subjects provided by 6 global collaborators. Nearly every sample came with metadata listing a de-identified subject ID, COVID-19 status, age in years and sex. Where HLA class I and class II types were available, the types were taken from metadata supplied by the sample provider, not from assay-based typing.

With regard to this clone: Its antigen is currently not known. The sample holds no much larger clone one base away, and base qualities are not on file.

Each collaborating institution followed its own protocols to collect whole blood in K2EDTA tubes. Collaborator samples were shipped for TCRbeta analysis as frozen whole blood, isolated PBMCs, or DNA extracted from either sample type. The research as a whole found: The quantity of clinical and demographic metadata differed by source and by participant and was supplied without curation.

The CDR3, from cysteine to phenylalanine, totals 12 residues. Only the CDR3 region is kept as DNA, spanning 36 bases read in frame from base 1. CDR1 and CDR2 are read off the germline V gene as MNHEY and SVGAGI. V trim: 6 bases; J trim: 7 bases; unmatched bases: 3. TCRbeta CDR3 regions were amplified from genomic DNA using the immunoSEQ Assay, a bias-controlled multiplex PCR. Regarding the original processing steps: Nucleated cell counts per sample were estimated from amplification of reference gene primers within the assay. Sequence reads were collapsed and filtered to measure the absolute abundance of every unique TCRbeta CDR3 rearrangement. For each sample, productive Simpson clonality was calculated as the square root of Simpson's diversity index across productive rearrangements. TCRdb's version of the immuneACCESS table is confined to in-frame rearrangements and falls short of the full clone set. An unresolved V gene accounts for under half of the shortfall where checked; the remainder is of unknown origin. That table gives V, J and clone size, and the DNA gave D and trimming. This sample lists 250,000 to 350,000 clones; approximately 91% were detected once. The ten top clones hold 9.5% to 15% of the sample.

This TCR was sampled from a woman aged 60 to 75 with acute or convalescent COVID-19. The chain was built from TRBV6-5 and TRBJ2-7; 10 bases in between match TRBD1. Sequenced material: peripheral blood. The CDR3: CASSDRGREQYF. The nucleotides read TGTGCCAGCAGCGACAGGGGGCGTGAGCAGTACTTC.